The sequence of this T cell receptor beta chain was determined in a study of T cells in Graves' hyperthyroidism and ophthalmopathy. Trimming removed 0 bases from V and 3 bases from J, with 12 bases in between. This CDR3 has 16 amino acids. CDR1 LGHNA and CDR2 YSLEER come from the germline V gene. Turning to this clonotype: As yet, its antigen is unknown.

TCR beta CDR3 regions were amplified from RNA. Initially, a first-round RT-PCR of the TCR CDR3 employed the HTBI primer set. TCRdb reprocessed the multiplex PCR reads with MiXCR, giving one entry per CDR3 protein. The sample gives about 690,000 distinct CDR3 sequences, about 18% of which show up once; 15% is in the top ten. Uncontrolled infections, other autoimmune diseases, pregnancy or lactation led to exclusion of patients. This sample holds PBMCs from less than 11 ml fresh peripheral blood. Whole-study findings and limits: Before onset, by a median of approximately 6.8 months, the model predicted ophthalmopathy.

Sequencing was performed on blood. This chain connects TRBV4-3 to TRBJ1-5; no clear D. The clonotype comes from a man in his fifties or sixties with Graves' hyperthyroidism. The CDR3 spells CASSQDKRTSNQPQHF. As DNA, the CDR3 is TGCGCCAGCAGCCAAGATAAAAGGACTTCCAATCAGCCCCAGCATTTT.